This record concerns one T cell receptor beta chain sequence. The record originates from a study of T cell responses to AZD1222 COVID-19 vaccine. The V gene's germline CDR1 is MNHEY and CDR2 SMNVEV (reference sequence). The germline V and J ends were trimmed by 2 bases and 7 bases, with 12 bases remaining between them. The CDR3 is 15 residues long. Assay used: immunoSEQ multiplex PCR; TCRdb lists only in-frame clones, some missing. The sample holds roughly 150,000 clones, less than 95% seen once. The chain joins TRBV27 to TRBJ1-6; maybe TRBD1 (5 bases). This specimen consisted of peripheral blood, obtained on day 0 of AZD1222 vaccination. The clonotype was recovered from an adult in good health. The CDR3 DNA is TGTGCCAGCAGTTTAAGGGACGGACGAAATTCACCCCTCCACTTT. This encodes CASSLRDGRNSPLHF.